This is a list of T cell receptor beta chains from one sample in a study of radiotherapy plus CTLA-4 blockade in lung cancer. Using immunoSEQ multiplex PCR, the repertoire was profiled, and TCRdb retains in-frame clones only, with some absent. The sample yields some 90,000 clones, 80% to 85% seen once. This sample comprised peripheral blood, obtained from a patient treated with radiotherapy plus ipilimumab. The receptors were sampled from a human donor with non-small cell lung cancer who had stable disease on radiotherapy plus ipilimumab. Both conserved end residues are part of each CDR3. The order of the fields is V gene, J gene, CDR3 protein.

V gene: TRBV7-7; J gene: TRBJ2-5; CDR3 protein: CASSITPGQGAETQYF
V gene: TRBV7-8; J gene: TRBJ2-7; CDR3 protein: CASSPRGVVSYEQYF
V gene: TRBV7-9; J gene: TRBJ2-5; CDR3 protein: CASSLAREEWETQYF
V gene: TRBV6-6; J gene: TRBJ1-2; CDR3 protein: CASSYTTGTNYGYTF
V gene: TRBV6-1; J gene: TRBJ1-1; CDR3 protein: CASSEAIFGQEDF
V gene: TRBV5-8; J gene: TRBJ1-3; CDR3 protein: CASSGPGTSSGNTIYF
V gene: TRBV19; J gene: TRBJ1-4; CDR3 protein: CASSMRPRGANEKLFF
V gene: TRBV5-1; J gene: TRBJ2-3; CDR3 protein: CASSLGTSGGSDTQYF
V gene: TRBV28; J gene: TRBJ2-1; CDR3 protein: CASGRGGTGGRNEQFF
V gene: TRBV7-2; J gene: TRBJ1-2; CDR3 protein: CASSFKGPGYGYTF
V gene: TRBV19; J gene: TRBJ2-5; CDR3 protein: CASSSGGNQETQYF
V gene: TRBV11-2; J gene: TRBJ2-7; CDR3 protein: CASSLPGTPSYEQYF
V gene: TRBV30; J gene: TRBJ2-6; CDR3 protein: CAWSKEAVAGANVLTF
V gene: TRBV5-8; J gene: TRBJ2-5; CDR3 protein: CASSLGLVTETQYF
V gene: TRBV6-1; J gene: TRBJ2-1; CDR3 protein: CATRRGSSYNEQFF
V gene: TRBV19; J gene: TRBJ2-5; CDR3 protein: CASSIGSGRQETQYF
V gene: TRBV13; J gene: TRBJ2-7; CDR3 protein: CASSLEGWREGPYEQYF
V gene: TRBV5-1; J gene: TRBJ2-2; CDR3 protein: CASSPLGTSNTGELFF
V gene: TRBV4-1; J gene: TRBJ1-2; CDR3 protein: CASSRRTGQYNEGYGYTF
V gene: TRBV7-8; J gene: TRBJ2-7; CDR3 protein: CASSLVEGGPYEQYF
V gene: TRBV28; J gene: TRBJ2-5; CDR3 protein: CASRGGSRETQYF
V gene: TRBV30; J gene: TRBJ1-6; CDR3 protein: CAWQGAPNSPLHF
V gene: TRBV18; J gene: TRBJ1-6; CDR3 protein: CASSRSYNSPLHF
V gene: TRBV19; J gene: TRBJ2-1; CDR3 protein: CASSTTGDSYNEQFF
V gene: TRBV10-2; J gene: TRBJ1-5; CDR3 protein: CASSERGGYNQPQHF
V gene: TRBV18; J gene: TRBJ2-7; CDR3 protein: CASSPADRGRSEQYF
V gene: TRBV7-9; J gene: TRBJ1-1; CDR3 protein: CASGNRGTEAFF
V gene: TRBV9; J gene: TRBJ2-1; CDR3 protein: CASSDGGWYEQFF
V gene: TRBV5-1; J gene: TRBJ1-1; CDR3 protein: CASSLGRVRNTEAFF
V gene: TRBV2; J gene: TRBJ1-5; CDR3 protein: CASSEGGRVNQPQHF
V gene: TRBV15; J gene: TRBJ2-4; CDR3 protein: CATSRDKDIQYF
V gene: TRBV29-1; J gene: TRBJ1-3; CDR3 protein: CSVDGDRGGNTIYF
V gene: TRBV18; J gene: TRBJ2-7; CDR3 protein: CASSPRGTSGARYEQYF
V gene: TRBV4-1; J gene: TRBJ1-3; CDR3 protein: CASSQEWTVGNTIYF
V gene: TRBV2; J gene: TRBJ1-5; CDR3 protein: CASNWGGNQPQHF
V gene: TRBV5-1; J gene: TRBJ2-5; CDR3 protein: CASSPGLGETQYF
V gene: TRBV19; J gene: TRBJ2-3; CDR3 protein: CASSMTDTQYF
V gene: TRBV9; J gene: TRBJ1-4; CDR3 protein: CASSPSGGIVEKLFF